Listed below are T cell receptor beta chains from one sample, sequenced in a study of blood T cell repertoires in COVID-19. The table came from immunoSEQ multiplex PCR; TCRdb's copy has only in-frame clones and leaves some out. The sample lists some 350,000 clones; more than 75% were seen once. The specimen sequenced was peripheral blood. Source of these receptors: a human donor in a cohort sampled during active COVID-19. CDR3s include the opening cysteine and the closing phenylalanine or tryptophan. A D gene is named only where the DNA matches it firmly. A clone size is listed for some rows: how often the clone was seen (once, few, many), or a class if it is expanded.

.,TRBD1,TRBJ1-5,TRBV3-1/TRBV3-2,CASSQGVGGRDQPQHF,TGTGCCAGCAGCCAAGGGGTAGGGGGCAGGGATCAGCCCCAGCATTTT
.,TRBD1,TRBJ1-1,TRBV10-3,CAISESRTGGTEAFF,TGTGCCATCAGTGAGTCTAGGACAGGGGGCACTGAAGCTTTCTTT
.,TRBD1,TRBJ1-4,TRBV27,CASSSAGTGGDEKLFF,TGTGCCAGCAGTTCGGCCGGGACAGGGGGCGATGAAAAACTGTTTTTT
.,.,TRBJ1-2,TRBV5-1,CASSLSTGVGYGYTF,TGCGCCAGCAGCTTGTCCACAGGTGTGGGGTATGGCTACACCTTC
.,.,TRBJ1-5,TRBV5-1,CASSKQNYSNQPQHF,TGCGCCAGCAGCAAACAGAATTATAGCAATCAGCCCCAGCATTTT
.,TRBD1,TRBJ1-1,TRBV28,CAIQDRGLTEAFF,TGTGCCATCCAGGACAGGGGGCTTACTGAAGCTTTCTTT
.,.,TRBJ2-3,TRBV7-2,CASSLGGDFTDTQYF,TGTGCCAGCAGCTTAGGTGGAGATTTCACAGATACGCAGTATTTT
.,.,TRBJ2-3,TRBV28,CASTSRRTNTQYF,TGTGCCAGCACGTCGAGGCGCACTAATACGCAGTATTTT
.,.,TRBJ2-2,TRBV21-1,CASSNRGTGELFF,TGTGCCAGCAGCAACAGGGGGACCGGGGAGCTGTTTTTT
once,TRBD1,TRBJ2-5,TRBV5-1,CASAQGVITALQETQYF,TGCGCCAGCGCCCAGGGGGTAATCACCGCTCTCCAAGAGACCCAGTACTTC
.,.,TRBJ1-3,TRBV18,CASSPRQGNSGNTIYF,TGTGCCAGCTCACCTAGGCAGGGGAACTCTGGAAACACCATATATTTT
.,.,TRBJ1-5,TRBV2,CASRNRAGSNQPQHF,TGTGCCAGCAGGAACAGGGCTGGGAGCAATCAGCCCCAGCATTTT
.,.,TRBJ1-5,TRBV2,CASGRGFDQPQHF,TGTGCCAGCGGTCGGGGTTTTGACCAGCCCCAGCATTTT
.,TRBD1,TRBJ2-5,TRBV7-9,CASSSGQRWGETQYF,TGTGCCAGCAGCTCGGGACAGCGGTGGGGAGAGACCCAGTACTTC
.,.,TRBJ2-5,TRBV9,CASSVDPRETQYF,TGTGCCAGCAGCGTAGATCCCCGGGAGACCCAGTACTTC
few,TRBD2,TRBJ2-1,TRBV11-3,CASSLVAGADEQFF,TGTGCCAGCAGCTTAGTTGCGGGAGCCGATGAGCAGTTCTTC
.,.,TRBJ1-1,TRBV5-1,CASSLERGGFTEAFF,TGCGCCAGCAGCTTGGAGAGGGGAGGGTTCACTGAAGCTTTCTTT
.,TRBD2,TRBJ2-7,TRBV5-1,CASSLGLAGEQYF,TGCGCCAGCAGCTTGGGGCTAGCGGGTGAGCAGTACTTC
.,.,TRBJ2-3,TRBV15,CATSRGGYTDTQYF,TGTGCCACCAGCAGAGGAGGGTACACAGATACGCAGTATTTT
.,.,TRBJ2-3,TRBV11-1,CASSLGSPADTQYF,TGTGCCAGCAGCTTAGGAAGCCCCGCAGATACGCAGTATTTT
.,.,TRBJ2-4,TRBV5-1,CASSPSQGGIQYF,TGCGCCAGCAGCCCCAGCCAGGGGGGCATTCAGTACTTC
.,.,TRBJ1-1,TRBV5-4,CASSPRTENTEAFF,TGTGCCAGCAGCCCACGGACAGAGAACACTGAAGCTTTCTTT
.,TRBD2,TRBJ2-7,TRBV5-1,CASSLSGGAYEQYF,TGCGCCAGCAGCTTAAGCGGGGGGGCCTACGAGCAGTACTTC
.,.,TRBJ2-7,TRBV9,CASSVVVRAYEQYF,TGTGCCAGCAGCGTAGTCGTCAGGGCCTACGAGCAGTACTTC
.,TRBD1,TRBJ2-7,TRBV5-6,CASSSDRGLAEQYF,TGTGCCAGCAGCTCAGACAGGGGATTGGCCGAGCAGTACTTC
few,.,TRBJ2-2,TRBV4-2,CASSQATDSLRELFF,TGTGCCAGCAGCCAGGCCACCGACTCGTTAAGGGAGCTGTTTTTT
few,TRBD1,TRBJ1-2,TRBV11-2,CASSPRGAYYGYTF,TGTGCCAGCAGCCCCAGGGGGGCCTACTATGGCTACACCTTC
few,.,TRBJ2-1,TRBV19,CASSIQGQGNEQFF,TGTGCCAGTAGTATTCAGGGGCAGGGGAATGAGCAGTTCTTC
.,TRBD2,TRBJ2-3,TRBV6-5,CASSTGGLDTQYF,TGTGCCAGCAGTACGGGGGGGCTTGATACGCAGTATTTT
.,TRBD1,TRBJ2-3,TRBV18,CASSRTTGAGDTQYF,TGTGCCAGCTCACGGACGACAGGGGCGGGAGATACGCAGTATTTT
few,.,TRBJ1-1,TRBV28,CASSPPRGEAFF,TGTGCCAGCAGTCCACCACGTGGCGAAGCTTTCTTT
few,TRBD2,TRBJ2-7,TRBV6-1,CASSEGVGLAGAQGSNQYEQYF,TGTGCCAGCAGCGAAGGGGTGGGACTAGCGGGAGCACAAGGATCGAACCAATACGAGCAGTACTTC
.,TRBD1,TRBJ2-3,TRBV28,CASSLFGTGDPDTQYF,TGTGCCAGCAGTTTATTCGGGACAGGGGATCCAGATACGCAGTATTTT
.,TRBD1,TRBJ1-2,TRBV5-1,CASSRDRSNYGYTF,TGCGCCAGCAGTCGGGACAGATCTAACTATGGCTACACCTTC
.,TRBD1,TRBJ1-6,TRBV30,CAWTGDRRYSPLHF,TGTGCCTGGACGGGGGACAGGCGGTACTCACCCCTCCACTTT
.,.,TRBJ2-1,TRBV19,CASSKGHPYNEQFF,TGTGCCAGTAGTAAGGGACACCCCTACAATGAGCAGTTCTTC
.,TRBD1,TRBJ2-2,TRBV19,CASSFRDRAIGELFF,TGTGCCAGTAGTTTCCGGGACAGGGCTATCGGGGAGCTGTTTTTT
.,TRBD1,TRBJ2-7,TRBV7-9,CASRKDRDYEQYF,TGTGCCAGCAGGAAGGACAGGGACTACGAGCAGTACTTC
.,TRBD1,TRBJ2-3,TRBV12-5,CASGRRTGDGTDTQYF,TGTGCTAGTGGCCGCAGGACAGGGGACGGGACAGATACGCAGTATTTT
.,TRBD1,TRBJ1-4,TRBV19,CASSQGENSNEKLFF,TGTGCCAGTAGCCAGGGGGAGAATTCTAATGAAAAACTGTTTTTT
.,.,TRBJ2-4,TRBV18,CASSPPEKNIQYF,TGTGCCAGCTCACCACCGGAGAAAAACATTCAGTACTTC
.,.,TRBJ2-2,TRBV3-1/TRBV3-2,CASSQVILRSPNTGELFF,TGTGCCAGCAGCCAAGTGATATTGCGGAGCCCAAACACCGGGGAGCTGTTTTTT
.,.,TRBJ1-1,TRBV7-3,CASSLTGDGGTEAFF,TGTGCCAGCAGCTTAACGGGTGACGGAGGCACTGAAGCTTTCTTT
.,.,TRBJ2-1,TRBV5-1,CASSWKQGLTYNEQFF,TGCGCCAGCAGCTGGAAACAGGGTTTGACATACAATGAGCAGTTCTTC
few,.,TRBJ1-5,TRBV21-1,CASSKGTGRASSQPQHF,TGTGCCAGCAGCAAAGGGACAGGAAGGGCCTCTAGCCAGCCCCAGCATTTT
.,TRBD2,TRBJ2-3,TRBV3-1/TRBV3-2,CASGKGTGLAGKSTDTQYF,TGTGCCAGCGGGAAGGGCACGGGACTAGCGGGGAAAAGCACAGATACGCAGTATTTT
.,.,TRBJ2-7,TRBV5-1,CASSLAKGEYEQYF,TGCGCCAGCAGCTTGGCCAAGGGGGAATACGAGCAGTACTTC
.,TRBD1,TRBJ1-3,TRBV2,CASSRDSANTIYF,TGTGCCAGCAGCCGGGACAGTGCGAACACCATATATTTT
.,TRBD2,TRBJ2-3,TRBV9,CASSVSSGPTDTQYF,TGTGCCAGCAGCGTATCTAGCGGCCCCACAGATACGCAGTATTTT
few,.,TRBJ1-2,TRBV5-4,CASSEIGTNYGYTF,TGTGCCAGCAGCGAAATCGGGACAAACTATGGCTACACCTTC
.,.,TRBJ1-5,TRBV29-1,CSVGGGSNQPQHF,TGCAGCGTTGGGGGGGGGAGCAATCAGCCCCAGCATTTT
.,TRBD1,TRBJ1-1,TRBV7-9,CASSRDTGGAGTEAFF,TGTGCCAGCAGCCGGGATACAGGGGGCGCGGGCACTGAAGCTTTCTTT
.,TRBD1,TRBJ2-1,TRBV29-1,CSTSSGGNEQFF,TGCAGCACAAGCTCAGGGGGCAATGAGCAGTTCTTC
.,.,TRBJ2-2,TRBV19,CASSIDPRERTGELFF,TGTGCCAGTAGTATAGATCCCAGGGAAAGGACCGGGGAGCTGTTTTTT
few,TRBD2,TRBJ2-3,TRBV6-4,CASSDRGGTDTQYF,TGTGCCAGCAGTGACCGGGGGGGCACAGATACGCAGTATTTT